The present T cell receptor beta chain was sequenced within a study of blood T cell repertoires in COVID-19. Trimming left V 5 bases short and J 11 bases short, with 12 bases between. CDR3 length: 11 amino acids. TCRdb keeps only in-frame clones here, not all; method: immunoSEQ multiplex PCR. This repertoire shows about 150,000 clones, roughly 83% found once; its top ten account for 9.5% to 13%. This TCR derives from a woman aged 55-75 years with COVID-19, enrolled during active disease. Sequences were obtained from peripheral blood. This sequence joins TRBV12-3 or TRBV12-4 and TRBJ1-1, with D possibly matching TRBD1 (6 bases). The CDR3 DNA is TGTGCCAGCAGTAGACAGGCACCGGCTTTCTTT. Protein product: CASSRQAPAFF.